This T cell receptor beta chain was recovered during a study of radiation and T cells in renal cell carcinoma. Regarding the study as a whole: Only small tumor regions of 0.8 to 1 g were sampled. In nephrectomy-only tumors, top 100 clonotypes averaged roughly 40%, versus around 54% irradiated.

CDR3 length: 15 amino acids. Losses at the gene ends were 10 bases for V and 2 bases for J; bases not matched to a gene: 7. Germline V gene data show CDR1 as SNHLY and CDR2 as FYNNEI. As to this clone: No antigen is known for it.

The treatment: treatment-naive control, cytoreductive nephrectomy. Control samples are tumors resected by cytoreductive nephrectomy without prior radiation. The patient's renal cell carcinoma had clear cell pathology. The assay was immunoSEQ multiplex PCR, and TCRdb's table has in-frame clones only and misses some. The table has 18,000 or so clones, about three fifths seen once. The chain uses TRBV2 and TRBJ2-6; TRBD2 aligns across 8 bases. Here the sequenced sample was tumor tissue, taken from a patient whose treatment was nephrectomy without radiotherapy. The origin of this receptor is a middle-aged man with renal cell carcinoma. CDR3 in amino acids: CATSGQLAGANVLTF. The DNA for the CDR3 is TGTGCCACTAGCGGGCAACTGGCTGGGGCCAACGTCCTGACTTTC.